This entry features one T cell receptor (beta chain) sequence. Its target is not known. The sample is drawn from a study of T cells in localized non-small cell lung cancer. Points from the study as a whole: Only one tumor region was sequenced, so heterogeneity remains possible. Adjacent lung exhibited a median of 57 among the 100 most abundant tumor clones. Exceeding tumor, uninvolved adjacent lung had the highest T cell clonality.

Trimming took 8 bases from V and 4 from J, leaving 15 bases between them. Germline V gene sequence: CDR1 LNHDA, CDR2 SQIVND (reference sequence). The CDR3 is 14 residues long. Sequencing used immunoSEQ multiplex PCR; TCRdb keeps in-frame clones, though not all of them. The data show around 10,000 clones, over 70% seen once. This TCR was recovered from an older male donor with stage I lung adenocarcinoma. The sequencing here drew on peripheral blood, taken before any cancer treatment. The rearrangement links TRBV19 to TRBJ2-1; TRBD2 might be the D (6 bases). The CDR3 bases are TGTGCCAGTCAACGAAACGGGGGTTACAATGAGCAGTTCTTC. Encoded protein: CASQRNGGYNEQFF.